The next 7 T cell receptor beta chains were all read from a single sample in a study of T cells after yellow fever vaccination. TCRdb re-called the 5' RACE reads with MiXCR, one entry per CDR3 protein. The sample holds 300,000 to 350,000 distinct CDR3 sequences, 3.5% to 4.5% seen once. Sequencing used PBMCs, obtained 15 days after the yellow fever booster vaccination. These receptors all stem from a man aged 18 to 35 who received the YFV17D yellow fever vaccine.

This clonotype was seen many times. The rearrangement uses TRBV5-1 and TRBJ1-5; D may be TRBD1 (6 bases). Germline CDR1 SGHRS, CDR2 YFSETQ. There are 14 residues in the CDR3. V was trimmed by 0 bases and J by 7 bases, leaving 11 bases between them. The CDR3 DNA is TGCGCCAGCAGCTTGGGGGGGCCAGGACAGCCCCAGCATTTT. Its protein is CASSLGGPGQPQHF.

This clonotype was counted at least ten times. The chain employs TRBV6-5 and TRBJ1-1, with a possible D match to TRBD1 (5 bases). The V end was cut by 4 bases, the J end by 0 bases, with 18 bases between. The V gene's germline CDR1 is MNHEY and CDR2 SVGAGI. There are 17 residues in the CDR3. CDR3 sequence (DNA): TGTGCCAGCAGTTTCGTCACCCCCGGGACGGTGAACACTGAAGCTTTCTTT. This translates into CASSFVTPGTVNTEAFF.

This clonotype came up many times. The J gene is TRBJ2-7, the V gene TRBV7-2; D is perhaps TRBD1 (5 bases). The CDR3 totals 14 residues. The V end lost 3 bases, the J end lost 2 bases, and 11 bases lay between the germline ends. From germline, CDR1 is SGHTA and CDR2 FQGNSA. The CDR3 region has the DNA TGTGCCAGCAGCTTGGGTAGACAGACCTACGAGCAGTACTTC. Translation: CASSLGRQTYEQYF.

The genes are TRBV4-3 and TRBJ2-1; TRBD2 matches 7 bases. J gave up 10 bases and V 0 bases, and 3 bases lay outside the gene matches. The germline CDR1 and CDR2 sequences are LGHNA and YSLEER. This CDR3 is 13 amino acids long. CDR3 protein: CASSQEERGEQFF. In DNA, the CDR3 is TGCGCCAGCAGCCAAGAAGAGCGGGGCGAGCAGTTCTTC.

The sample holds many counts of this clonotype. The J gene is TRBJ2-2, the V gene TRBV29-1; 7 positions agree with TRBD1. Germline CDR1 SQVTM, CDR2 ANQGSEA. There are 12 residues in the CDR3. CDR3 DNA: TGCAGTGCGACAGGGCCCACCGGGGAGCTGTTTTTT. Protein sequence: CSATGPTGELFF.

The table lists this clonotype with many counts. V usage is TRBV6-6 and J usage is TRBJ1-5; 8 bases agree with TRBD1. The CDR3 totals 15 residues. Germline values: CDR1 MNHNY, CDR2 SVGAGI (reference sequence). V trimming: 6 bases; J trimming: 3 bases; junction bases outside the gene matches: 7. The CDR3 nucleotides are TGTGCCAGCAGCAGGACAGGGCCGATCAATCAGCCCCAGCATTTT. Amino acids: CASSRTGPINQPQHF.

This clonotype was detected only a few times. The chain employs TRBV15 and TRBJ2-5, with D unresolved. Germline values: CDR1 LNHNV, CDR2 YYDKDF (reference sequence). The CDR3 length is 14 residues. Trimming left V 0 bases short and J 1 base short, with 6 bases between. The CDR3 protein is CATSRDNSQETQYF. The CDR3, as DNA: TGTGCCACCAGCAGAGATAACAGCCAAGAGACCCAGTACTTC.